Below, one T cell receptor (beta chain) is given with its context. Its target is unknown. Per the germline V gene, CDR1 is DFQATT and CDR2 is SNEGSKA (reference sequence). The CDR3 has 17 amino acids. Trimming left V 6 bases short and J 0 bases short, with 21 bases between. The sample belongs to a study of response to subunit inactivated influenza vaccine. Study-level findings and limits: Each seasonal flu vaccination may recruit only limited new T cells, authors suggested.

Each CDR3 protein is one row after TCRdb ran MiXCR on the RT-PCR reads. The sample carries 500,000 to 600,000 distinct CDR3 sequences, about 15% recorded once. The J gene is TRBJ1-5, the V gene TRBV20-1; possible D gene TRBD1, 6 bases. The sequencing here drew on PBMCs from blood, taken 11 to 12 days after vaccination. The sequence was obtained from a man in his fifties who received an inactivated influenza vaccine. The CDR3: CSAWTEGSTYSNQPQHF. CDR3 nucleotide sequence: TGCAGTGCGTGGACAGAGGGATCCACTTATAGCAATCAGCCCCAGCATTTT.